This T cell receptor beta chain was identified during a study of blood T cell repertoires in COVID-19 (dated by TCRdb to 2020 to 2022). Context from the whole study: Samples covering the acute and convalescent phases of COVID-19 were provided by collaborators in the United States, Italy and Spain. Subjects who had been exposed to COVID-19, were actively infected with it, or had recovered from it provided the deeply sampled blood TCRbeta repertoires that made up the dataset. Where HLA class I and class II types were available, the types were taken from metadata supplied by the sample provider, not from assay-based typing. Sample metadata almost always included a de-identified subject ID, COVID-19 status, age in years and sex. The repertoires were released in a freely available public database meant as a resource for research on the immune response to SARS-CoV-2. The material from the prospective study consisted of cDNA or gDNA derived from T cells, B-cell-depleted T cells, or PBMCs. Samples came from the ongoing ImmuneRACE study (first 160 participants) plus 1,254 subjects from 6 global collaborators. On the study overall, not on this receptor specifically: The quantity of clinical and demographic metadata differed by source and by participant and was supplied without curation.

The immunoSEQ Assay, a bias-controlled multiplex PCR, was used to amplify TCRbeta CDR3 regions from genomic DNA. Under the source paper's analysis protocol: The number of nucleated cells in each sample was estimated from the amplification of reference gene primers within the assay. Sequence reads were collapsed and filtered to measure the absolute abundance of every unique TCRbeta CDR3 rearrangement. For each sample, productive Simpson clonality was calculated by taking the square root of Simpson's diversity index across productive rearrangements. As stored in TCRdb, this immuneACCESS dataset retains in-frame rearrangements with V and J assigned. A fraction of the clones does not appear; measured against another copy, unresolved V genes explain less than half of the discrepancy, and the remainder lacks a known reason. The DNA was the basis for D and trimming; V, J and clone size are from that table. The sample table contains approximately 150,000 clones; only one count was recorded for 60% to 85% of them. 7% to 10% of the sample rests with the top ten.

At the junction V is shortened by 7 bases and J by 4 bases; bases outside the gene matches: 8. Inclusive of the bounding cysteine and phenylalanine, the CDR3 is 16 residues long. Solely the CDR3 DNA is kept, with 48 bases framed from the first base. Taken from the germline V gene, the CDR1 and CDR2 loops are MDHEN and SYDVKM. Note on this clone: The antigen this receptor binds is unknown. No base qualities exist here, and no much larger clone lies one base off it.

One collaborating source in Seattle enrolled patients while the patients were actively infected and followed the patients over time throughout the course of disease. The collaborating institutions used their own protocols to collect whole blood in K2EDTA tubes. For TCRbeta analysis, collaborators shipped samples in one of three forms: frozen whole blood, isolated PBMCs, or DNA extracted from either of those sample types. The receptor was isolated from a woman aged 55-75 years with COVID-19, enrolled during active disease. Recombination connected TRBV28 to TRBJ2-6; the junction holds 9 bases that match TRBD1. Sequencing used peripheral blood. CDR3 reads: CASTNNRGRGANVLTF. The nucleotide sequence reads as follows: TGTGCCAGCACCAATAACAGGGGGCGAGGGGCCAACGTCCTGACTTTC.